The 21 T cell receptor beta chains given below trace back to one sample, sequenced in a study of blood T cells in healthy people across ages. Together with a sample-barcoded 5' primer, a J-beta primer mix was included in a second PCR lasting roughly 6 to 12 cycles. TCRdb passed the 5' RACE reads through MiXCR, listing each CDR3 protein once. The sample records approximately 780,000 distinct CDR3 sequences, approximately 24% being singletons. A further study also used this sample, focusing on T cells of mothers and their children.

Material for sequencing was blood. These TCRs come from a boy younger than 18 in good health.

This clonotype was observed once. The J gene is TRBJ1-2, the V gene TRBV7-9, with a possible D match to TRBD1 (5 bases). From germline, CDR1 is SEHNR and CDR2 FQNEAQ (reference sequence). Trimming removed 2 bases at V and 3 bases at J, with 13 bases between. This CDR3 is 15 amino acids long. The CDR3 here is CASSLSWGRDYGYTF. In nucleotides, the CDR3 is TGTGCCAGCAGCTTAAGTTGGGGCAGAGACTATGGCTACACCTTC.

This clonotype was seen a few times. This chain uses TRBV6-6 with TRBJ1-1; possibly TRBD1 for D (5 bases). Trimming took off 2 bases at V and 3 bases at J, with 10 bases between the two ends. Germline CDR1 is MNHNY and CDR2 is SVGAGI (reference sequence). CDR3 length equals 14 residues. The CDR3 bases are TGTGCCAGCAGTTACAGGGGCGGGGACACTGAAGCTTTCTTT. Protein sequence: CASSYRGGDTEAFF.

This clonotype has only a few counts. The chain carries TRBV10-3 and TRBJ2-5; a weak D match, TRBD2 (6 bases). V gave up 3 bases and J gave up 4 bases, with 18 bases separating them. The germline CDR1 and CDR2 sequences are ENHRY and SYGVKD. The CDR3 loop spans 16 amino acids. Here the CDR3 DNA reads TGTGCCATCAGTGAACGTGCGGGGTCATCCTCAGAGACCCAGTACTTC. Translating gives CAISERAGSSSETQYF.

This clonotype was counted between two and nine times. The rearrangement joins TRBV25-1 to TRBJ1-1, with 7 nucleotides matching TRBD1. The CDR3 has 15 amino acids. J gave up 4 bases and V 3 bases, and 8 bases lay outside the gene matches. CDR1 and CDR2 (germline): MGHDK, SYGVNS. This chain's CDR3 is CASSDPRQGPTEAFF. The CDR3 DNA sequence: TGTGCCAGCAGTGACCCCCGACAGGGTCCCACTGAAGCTTTCTTT.

This chain connects TRBV12-3 or TRBV12-4 to TRBJ2-7; no firm D call. Trimming took 11 bases from V and 4 from J, leaving 12 bases between them. CDR3 length equals 11 residues. For the CDR3, the DNA is TGTGCCTCGGACGGTCTTTACGAGCAGTACTTC. Translation: CASDGLYEQYF.

The rearrangement links TRBV3-1 to TRBJ2-5, with TRBD2 matching over 10 bases. TRBJ2-7 explains the end of the DNA better; the J call may be wrong. The germline V gene has CDR1 LGHDT and CDR2 YNNKEL (reference sequence). This CDR3 contains 19 residues. The CDR3 nucleotides are TGTGCCAGCAGCCAAAAACCAGCGGGGGGGCAAGCTGTTGCCTACGAGCAGTACTTC. It translates to CASSQKPAGGQAVAYEQYF.

This clonotype was observed a handful of times. The chain recombines TRBV9 with TRBJ2-5; D perhaps matches TRBD2 (7 bases). The V gene's germline CDR1 is SGDLS and CDR2 YYNGEE. This CDR3 has 16 amino acids. The V and J ends lost 0 bases and 5 bases respectively, with 17 bases between them. The CDR3 here is CASSVAGRGPGETQYF. In DNA, the CDR3 is TGTGCCAGCAGCGTAGCTGGGCGGGGGCCCGGGGAGACCCAGTACTTC.

This clonotype occurred a few times. The chain joins TRBV30 to TRBJ2-5; the match to TRBD2 covers 14 bases. This CDR3 is 15 amino acids long. Looked up from germline, CDR1 is GTSNPN and CDR2 is SVGIG (reference sequence). V shed 4 bases, J shed 5 bases, and the junction held 6 bases outside the gene matches. CDR3 sequence: CAWTRTSGGLETQYF. The CDR3 bases are TGTGCCTGGACCCGGACTAGCGGGGGGCTTGAGACCCAGTACTTC. Variable domain in full (rest from reference TRBV30 and TRBJ2-5): SQTIHQWPATLVQPVGSPLSLECTVEGTSNPNLYWYRQAAGRGLQLLFYSVGIGQISSEVPQNLSASRPQDRQFILSSKKLLLSDSGFYLCAWTRTSGGLETQYFGPGTRLLVL.

The sample holds many counts of this clonotype. This chain uses TRBV18 with TRBJ2-7, with D perhaps matching TRBD1 or TRBD2 (6 bases each). Looked up from germline, CDR1 is KGHSH and CDR2 is LQKENI. The CDR3 length is 13 residues. Deletions cut 1 base from V and 5 bases from J, with 9 bases between. Written as DNA, the CDR3 is TGTGCCAGCTCACCACTCGGGGGCCACGAGCAGTACTTC. This sequence encodes CASSPLGGHEQYF.

This clonotype showed up just a few times. V usage is TRBV12-3 or TRBV12-4 and J usage is TRBJ1-4; D unresolved. The CDR3 is 14 residues long. V lost 3 bases to trimming and J lost 7 bases, with 12 bases between them. The CDR3 is CASSLSQPSEKLFF. The CDR3 region has the DNA TGTGCCAGCAGTTTGAGCCAGCCGAGTGAAAAACTGTTTTTT.

The chain recombines TRBV20-1 with TRBJ2-1; D may be TRBD2 (6 bases). Trimming left V 2 bases short and J 7 bases short, with 12 bases between. Germline CDR1 DFQATT, CDR2 SNEGSKA (reference sequence). The CDR3 extends over 13 amino acids. CDR3: CSARSGGLNEQFF. In DNA, the CDR3 is TGCAGTGCTAGATCCGGGGGACTGAATGAGCAGTTCTTC.

The V and J genes are TRBV12-5 and TRBJ2-2, with a possible D match to TRBD1 (6 bases). Germline CDR1 LGHNT, CDR2 FRNRAP. Trimming took 3 bases from V and 0 from J, leaving 14 bases between them. This CDR3 has 17 amino acids. CDR3 protein: CASGFLTTGANTGELFF. The CDR3, as DNA: TGTGCTAGTGGTTTTTTGACGACAGGAGCGAACACCGGGGAGCTGTTTTTT.

This clonotype was counted between two and nine times. V is TRBV19 and J is TRBJ2-1; 12 nucleotides line up with TRBD2. The CDR3 runs 13 residues. V shed 9 bases and J 8 bases; nucleotides not matched to a gene: 5. CDR1 is LNHDA and CDR2 is SQIVND in the germline V gene (reference sequence). CDR3 bases: TGTGCCAGCCGGACTAGCGGGGTAGATGAGCAGTTCTTC. It is translated as CASRTSGVDEQFF.

The chain joins TRBV7-2 to TRBJ1-2, with 9 bases that match TRBD1. The CDR3 loop spans 15 amino acids. Germline CDR1 is SGHTA and CDR2 is FQGNSA. V lost 0 bases to trimming and J lost 8 bases; unmatched junction nucleotides: 7. This CDR3 reads CASSLAGQGREGYTF. The CDR3 coding sequence is TGTGCCAGCAGCTTAGCAGGACAGGGGAGAGAGGGCTACACCTTC.

The chain is built from TRBV12-3 or TRBV12-4 and TRBJ2-3; D is ambiguous. V dropped 1 base and J dropped 8 bases, with 16 bases sitting between them. The CDR3 is made up of 15 amino acids. The CDR3 coding sequence is TGTGCCAGCAGTTTAGGGCCCCTAAAGTCTGTTACGCAGTATTTT. Translated, it gives CASSLGPLKSVTQYF.

This chain uses TRBV12-3 or TRBV12-4 with TRBJ2-2; TRBD2 matches 10 bases. J was trimmed by 0 bases and V by 7 bases; bases with no gene match: 11. This CDR3 region has 18 residues. CDR3 amino acids: CASTTGSGGPSNTGELFF. The CDR3 DNA sequence: TGTGCCAGCACCACGGGTAGCGGGGGGCCCTCGAACACCGGGGAGCTGTTTTTT.

This clonotype came up a few times. This chain links TRBV29-1 with TRBJ1-5; TRBD1 agrees at 8 bases. Germline-derived CDR1 and CDR2 are SQVTM and ANQGSEA. The J segment lost 6 bases and the V segment lost 6 bases, leaving 10 bases of the junction unmatched. The CDR3 has 14 residues. CDR3 coding DNA: TGCAGCGTCGGAACAGGGGGGTGGGCTCAGCCCCAGCATTTT. Encoded protein: CSVGTGGWAQPQHF.

This clonotype was observed at least ten times. The genes are TRBV30 and TRBJ2-5; no reliable D call. In germline, CDR1 is GTSNPN, CDR2 SVGIG (reference sequence). Trimming stripped 3 bases from V and 0 bases from J, with 8 bases between. The CDR3 covers 13 residues. CDR3 loop: CAWRRTHQETQYF. The CDR3 DNA follows: TGTGCCTGGAGGAGGACCCACCAAGAGACCCAGTACTTC.

This chain joins TRBV29-1 and TRBJ2-1; weak D call: TRBD1 (6 bases). V was shortened by 7 bases and J by 8 bases, with 9 bases between the two germline ends. The CDR3 is 10 amino acids. The germline gives CDR1 SQVTM, CDR2 ANQGSEA. The CDR3 here is CSAWGHEQFF. DNA of the CDR3: TGCAGCGCCTGGGGGCATGAGCAGTTCTTC.

The chain has TRBV7-9 and TRBJ2-5; D uncertain. The CDR3 consists of 14 residues. Germline V CDR1 and CDR2: SEHNR, FQNEAQ (reference sequence). Trimming shortened V by 2 bases and J by 4 bases, and 11 bases separated the two germline ends. The CDR3, as DNA: TGTGCCAGCAGCTTACGGGTTTCTGGAGAGACCCAGTACTTC. This gives the protein CASSLRVSGETQYF.

This clonotype appeared a few times. The rearrangement joins TRBV29-1 to TRBJ1-2; 7 bases fit TRBD1. The V and J ends lost 6 bases and 7 bases, in that order; junction bases with no gene match: 8. Per the germline V gene, CDR1 is SQVTM and CDR2 is ANQGSEA. The CDR3 contains 12 residues. The CDR3 spells CSVEQGLSGYTF. The CDR3, as DNA: TGCAGCGTGGAACAGGGGCTCAGTGGCTACACCTTC.